Below are 9 T cell receptor beta chains sequenced from a single sample in a study of PD-1 blockade in classical Hodgkin lymphoma. Libraries were prepared by immunoSEQ multiplex PCR; TCRdb keeps only in-frame clonotypes and omits some of them. This sample yields just under 100,000 clones, of which roughly 83% are seen a single time; 10% to 15% belongs to the top ten. Each patient experienced a relapse that followed autologous stem cell transplantation, and brentuximab vedotin exposure varied. Specimen: peripheral blood mononuclear cells (PBMCs), collected at baseline. The source is a human donor with classical Hodgkin lymphoma.

This clone is a singleton in its sample. The V gene is TRBV5-5, the J gene TRBJ2-5, with 9 bases fitting TRBD1. The V and J ends lost 6 bases and 5 bases, in that order; junction bases with no gene match: 8. The CDR3 consists of 14 residues. The germline CDR1 and CDR2 sequences are SGHKS and YYEKEE (reference sequence). The CDR3 region has the DNA TGTGCCAGCAATTCCGGACAGGGGATCGAGACCCAGTACTTC. It is translated as CASNSGQGIETQYF.

This chain links TRBV27 with TRBJ2-5; D not certain. Trimming removed 4 bases at V and 7 bases at J, with 16 bases between. This CDR3 has 14 amino acids. CDR1 is MNHEY, CDR2 SMNVEV, per germline (reference sequence). The DNA for the CDR3 is TGTGCCAGCAGTTCGGTTACGGCCGTGGGGACCCAGTACTTC. Protein: CASSSVTAVGTQYF.

The rearrangement joins TRBV9 to TRBJ2-5; no reliable D call. The CDR3 has 14 amino acids. Per the germline V gene, CDR1 is SGDLS and CDR2 is YYNGEE. Trimming took off 0 bases at V and 4 bases at J, with 10 bases between the two ends. CDR3 loop: CASSVDGSGETQYF. CDR3 DNA: TGTGCCAGCAGCGTAGACGGATCAGGAGAGACCCAGTACTTC.

The chain joins TRBV5-6 to TRBJ2-7, with D unclear. Germline V gene lookup returns CDR1 SGHDT and CDR2 YYEEEE. The CDR3 runs to 13 residues. Trimming left V 2 bases short and J 2 bases short, with 8 bases between. The CDR3 here is CASSFVQTYEQYF. The CDR3 bases are TGTGCCAGCAGCTTTGTACAGACCTACGAGCAGTACTTC.

The V and J genes are TRBV19 and TRBJ1-4, with D tentatively TRBD1 (5 bases). Germline lookup yields CDR1 LNHDA and CDR2 SQIVND (reference sequence). The CDR3 totals 14 residues. V was cut by 6 bases and J by 5 bases, with 13 bases left in between. CDR3 DNA sequence: TGTGCCAGTAGAGCCGGGACGGGCAATGAAAAACTGTTTTTT. It codes for CASRAGTGNEKLFF.

The chain links TRBV29-1 to TRBJ1-3; 9 bases align to TRBD1. The CDR3 consists of 14 residues. CDR1 SQVTM and CDR2 ANQGSEA come from the germline V gene. With V trimmed by 6 bases and J by 2 bases, 5 bases remained unmatched. CDR3 sequence (DNA): TGCAGCGTATGGGACAGGGCGGCTGGAAACACCATATATTTT. Amino acids: CSVWDRAAGNTIYF.

The J gene is TRBJ2-5, the V gene TRBV27; TRBD1 agrees at 7 bases. The junction had 6 bases not matched to a gene; V was cut back by 4 bases and J by 4 bases. The CDR3 length is 14 residues. Germline loops: CDR1 MNHEY, CDR2 SMNVEV (reference sequence). The CDR3 here is CASSSTGVPETQYF. CDR3 sequence (DNA): TGTGCCAGCAGTTCCACAGGGGTCCCAGAGACCCAGTACTTC.

V gene TRBV27 combines with J gene TRBJ2-1; the D gene is possibly TRBD2 (6 bases). This CDR3 spans 13 amino acids. The V gene lost 6 bases and the J gene lost 2 bases, with 8 bases spanning the gap. Germline assignment: CDR1 MNHEY and CDR2 SMNVEV (reference sequence). The CDR3 DNA follows: TGTGCCAGCAGGGAGGGAGCCTACAATGAGCAGTTCTTC. It encodes CASREGAYNEQFF.

This chain joins TRBV7-9 and TRBJ2-5; no clear D. CDR1 and CDR2 (germline): SEHNR, FQNEAQ (reference sequence). Between the trimmed V and J ends, which lost 1 base and 5 bases, there was a span of 11 bases. CDR3 length equals 14 residues. The CDR3 region is CASSLGAGVETQYF. CDR3 coding DNA: TGTGCCAGCAGCTTAGGAGCTGGGGTGGAGACCCAGTACTTC. Full variable domain (remainder filled in from reference TRBV7-9 and TRBJ2-5): DTGVSQNPRHKITKRGQNVTFRCDPISEHNRLYWYRQTLGQGPEFLTYFQNEAQLEKSRLLSDRFSAERPKGSFSTLEIQRTEQGDSAMYLCASSLGAGVETQYFGPGTRLLVL.